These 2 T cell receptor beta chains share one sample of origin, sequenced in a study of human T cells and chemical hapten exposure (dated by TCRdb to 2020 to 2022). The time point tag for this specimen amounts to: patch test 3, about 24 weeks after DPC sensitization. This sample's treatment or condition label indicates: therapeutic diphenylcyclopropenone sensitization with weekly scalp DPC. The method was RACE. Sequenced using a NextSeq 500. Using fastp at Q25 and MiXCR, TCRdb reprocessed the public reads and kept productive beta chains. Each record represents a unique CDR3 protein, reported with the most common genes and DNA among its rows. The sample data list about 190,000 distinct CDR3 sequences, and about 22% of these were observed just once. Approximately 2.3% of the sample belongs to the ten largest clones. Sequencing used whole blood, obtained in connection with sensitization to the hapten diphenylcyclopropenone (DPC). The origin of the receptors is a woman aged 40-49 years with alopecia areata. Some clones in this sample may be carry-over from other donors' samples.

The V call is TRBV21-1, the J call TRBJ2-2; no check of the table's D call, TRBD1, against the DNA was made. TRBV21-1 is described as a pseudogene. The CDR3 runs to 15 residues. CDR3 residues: CASSKRDKYTGELFF. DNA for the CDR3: TGTGCCAGCAGCAAACGGGACAAGTACACCGGGGAGCTGTTTTTT.

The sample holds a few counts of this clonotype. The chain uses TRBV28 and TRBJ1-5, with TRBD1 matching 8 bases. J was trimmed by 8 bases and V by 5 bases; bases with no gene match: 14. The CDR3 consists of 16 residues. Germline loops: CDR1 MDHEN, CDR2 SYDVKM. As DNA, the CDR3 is TGTGCCAGCAGTGCCCGGGACAGGCTGGGGTGGAAGCCCCAGCATTTT. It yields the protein CASSARDRLGWKPQHF. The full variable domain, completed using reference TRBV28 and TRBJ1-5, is DVKVTQSSRYLVKRTGEKVFLECVQDMDHENMFWYRQDPGLGLRLIYFSYDVKMKEKGDIPEGYSVSREKKERFSLILESASTNQTSMYLCASSARDRLGWKPQHFGDGTRLSIL.